This entry lists 4 T cell receptor beta chains sequenced from one sample in a study of blood T cell repertoires in COVID-19. Sequenced by immunoSEQ multiplex PCR; TCRdb stores in-frame clones only, minus some. The data contain a few hundred thousand clones, about 87% of them singletons. Sequenced material: PBMCs or T cells enriched from blood (not recorded which). These receptors were obtained from a woman between 50 and 59 years old who had recovered from COVID-19.

The J gene is TRBJ2-3, the V gene TRBV27, with unresolved D. Per the germline V gene, CDR1 is MNHEY and CDR2 is SMNVEV (reference sequence). The CDR3 is made up of 17 amino acids. V was trimmed by 5 bases and J by 4 bases, leaving 22 bases between them. Here the CDR3 DNA reads TGTGCCAGCAGTCCCTTTCTGGAGCGCGGTTTAGCAGATACGCAGTATTTT. It codes for CASSPFLERGLADTQYF.

The V and J genes are TRBV7-8 and TRBJ1-1; 7 bases are shared with TRBD1. The CDR3 extends over 13 amino acids. CDR1 is SGHVS and CDR2 is FQNEAQ in the germline V gene. Losses at the gene ends were 5 bases for V and 5 bases for J; bases not matched to a gene: 5. CDR3 nucleotides: TGTGCCAGCAGCCTAACAGGGGCGACTGAAGCTTTCTTT. Encoded protein: CASSLTGATEAFF.

The chain has TRBV5-1 and TRBJ2-1; 10 nucleotides align to TRBD2. This CDR3 contains 14 residues. The V and J ends lost 4 bases and 8 bases, in that order; junction bases with no gene match: 6. CDR1 and CDR2 (germline): SGHRS, YFSETQ. CDR3 DNA sequence: TGCGCCAGCAGCAAAAGGACTAGCGGCGATGAGCAGTTCTTC. This translates into CASSKRTSGDEQFF.

This chain connects TRBV5-1 to TRBJ2-5, with 9 nucleotides matching TRBD2. V shed 7 bases and J 4 bases; nucleotides not matched to a gene: 11. CDR3 length: 15 residues. The germline gives CDR1 SGHRS, CDR2 YFSETQ. This CDR3 reads CASLASGTPRETQYF. In DNA form, the CDR3 reads TGCGCCAGCTTGGCTAGCGGGACCCCGCGAGAGACCCAGTACTTC.